Listed below are T cell receptor beta chains from one sample, sequenced in a study of cytomegalovirus exposure and HLA in healthy donors. Clones were read by immunoSEQ multiplex PCR, and TCRdb kept only the in-frame ones, dropping some. This sample has over 150,000 clones, with approximately 85% found just once. What was sequenced was PBMCs. The receptors here all came from a girl aged 5-17 years in good health and CMV-seropositive. The CDR3 runs from the conserved cysteine through the conserved F or W. The D gene is left open where the match is weak. Not every row has a clone size; where given, it reads once, few, many or a size class.

cdr3_nt	cdr3_aa	v_call	clone_size	j_call	d_call
TGCGCCAGCAGCTTGGCGCTAGCGGGGAACACCGGGGAGCTGTTTTTT	CASSLALAGNTGELFF	TRBV5-1	.	TRBJ2-2	TRBD2
TGTGCCAGCAGCCCAGCGGGATCTCTCACGTACGAGCAGTACTTC	CASSPAGSLTYEQYF	TRBV6-5	.	TRBJ2-7	TRBD2
TGTGCCAGCAGCTCCCGGACCGGGGAGCTGTTTTTT	CASSSRTGELFF	TRBV7-2	.	TRBJ2-2	.
TGCGCCAGCAGCCTTGGGACAGTCCAAGAGACCCAGTACTTC	CASSLGTVQETQYF	TRBV5-1	.	TRBJ2-5	TRBD1
TGCGCCAGCAGCCACCCCGGGACAGCGAATGAGCAGTTCTTC	CASSHPGTANEQFF	TRBV4-1	.	TRBJ2-1	TRBD1
TGTGCCAGCAGCTACGGTCGGGGAACGAACACTGAAGCTTTCTTT	CASSYGRGTNTEAFF	TRBV6-5	.	TRBJ1-1	.
TGTGCCAGCAGTATGGACAGGGTTGATGAAAAACTGTTTTTT	CASSMDRVDEKLFF	TRBV28	.	TRBJ1-4	TRBD1
TGTGCCAGCAGCCTAATCGGGGGGGCGGCCACCGGGGAGCTGTTTTTT	CASSLIGGAATGELFF	TRBV7-3	once	TRBJ2-2	TRBD2
TGTGCCAGCAGCTCCCGTGCTTCCTACGAGCAGTACTTC	CASSSRASYEQYF	TRBV7-2	.	TRBJ2-7	.
TGTGCCAGCATAGAGCGGGGCCAAGAGACCCAGTACTTC	CASIERGQETQYF	TRBV2	.	TRBJ2-5	TRBD2
TGTGCCAGCAGTGAATCCGGGACAGGGTTCGAAGGCTACACCTTC	CASSESGTGFEGYTF	TRBV25-1	.	TRBJ1-2	TRBD1
TGCGCCAGCAGCGAGACAGGCACAGATACGCAGTATTTT	CASSETGTDTQYF	TRBV5-1	.	TRBJ2-3	.
TGTGCCTGGAGTAAGCAGGACAAGACTGAAGCTTTCTTT	CAWSKQDKTEAFF	TRBV30	.	TRBJ1-1	.
TGTGCCAGTAGTATAGATAAACTAGCGGGGGGAAGGAATGAGCAGTTCTTC	CASSIDKLAGGRNEQFF	TRBV19	.	TRBJ2-1	TRBD2
TGTGCCAGCTCACCACAGGACAGGGATTTAGACGAGCAGTACTTC	CASSPQDRDLDEQYF	TRBV18	.	TRBJ2-7	TRBD1
TGCAGCGTTCGAGGGACAGGAAGAAAGCAGTACTTC	CSVRGTGRKQYF	TRBV29-1	.	TRBJ2-7	TRBD1
TGCGCCAGCAGCCCAGGTTTTCCGGGACAGGGGTTCTACGAGCAGTACTTC	CASSPGFPGQGFYEQYF	TRBV4-1	.	TRBJ2-7	TRBD1
TGTGCCAGCGTCGGACTCGCGCACACTGAAGCTTTCTTT	CASVGLAHTEAFF	TRBV2	.	TRBJ1-1	.
TGCGCCAGCAGCTCAGGGGGCGGTCTAGCGGGGGAGCTGTTTTTT	CASSSGGGLAGELFF	TRBV5-1	.	TRBJ2-2	TRBD1
TGTGCCAGTAGTATAGGGTCAGGTGATCAGCCCCAGCATTTT	CASSIGSGDQPQHF	TRBV19	once	TRBJ1-5	.
TGCAGCGTTGGGGGACAGGTGATCTACAATGAGCAGTTCTTC	CSVGGQVIYNEQFF	TRBV29-1	.	TRBJ2-1	TRBD1
TGTGCCAGCAGCCAAGAGGGGGGGTCCTACAATGAGCAGTTCTTC	CASSQEGGSYNEQFF	TRBV4-2	.	TRBJ2-1	TRBD2
TGTGCCAGCAGCGTAGAGGAGGGGACAGGGAACTATGGCTACACCTTC	CASSVEEGTGNYGYTF	TRBV9	.	TRBJ1-2	TRBD1
TGTGCCAGCTCACTCAGGGCGGACGAGCAGTACTTC	CASSLRADEQYF	TRBV18	.	TRBJ2-7	.
TGTGCCAGCAGCCCAACAGGGACGGGTGAAAAACTGTTTTTT	CASSPTGTGEKLFF	TRBV7-9	.	TRBJ1-4	.
TGTGCCCGGCGGGGACAGGGGGCCACCGGGGAGCTGTTTTTT	CARRGQGATGELFF	TRBV30	.	TRBJ2-2	TRBD1
TGTGCCAGCAGAAGGGGCATAGGCCCCTTTTACGAGCAGTACTTC	CASRRGIGPFYEQYF	TRBV2	.	TRBJ2-7	.
TGTGCCAGCAGCTTATCGGGAGGCCACGAGCAGTACTTC	CASSLSGGHEQYF	TRBV7-6	.	TRBJ2-7	TRBD2
TGCGCCAGCAGCCCTAGGACAGTTTTAAGCAATCAGCCCCAGCATTTT	CASSPRTVLSNQPQHF	TRBV4-1	.	TRBJ1-5	.
TGTGCCAGCAGTTTCGGGGACAGGGGGTCCGAGCAGTACTTC	CASSFGDRGSEQYF	TRBV27	.	TRBJ2-7	TRBD1
TGCAGCGTTAGACAGGTTAGCACAGATACGCAGTATTTT	CSVRQVSTDTQYF	TRBV29-1	.	TRBJ2-3	.
TGTGCCAGTAGTATCTCTCAGGGTTTGGGATCACCCCTCCACTTT	CASSISQGLGSPLHF	TRBV19	.	TRBJ1-6	.
TGTGCCAGTAGCATTGGGACAGGGAATGATGGCTACACCTTC	CASSIGTGNDGYTF	TRBV19	.	TRBJ1-2	TRBD1
TGTGCCAGTGGGGACAGAAGACTACCTACGGACTATAATTCACCCCTCCACTTT	CASGDRRLPTDYNSPLHF	TRBV19	.	TRBJ1-6	TRBD1
TGTGCCAGCAGCCAGACTAGCGGGACTAGCACAGATACGCAGTATTTT	CASSQTSGTSTDTQYF	TRBV7-3	.	TRBJ2-3	TRBD2
TGTGCCAGCAGACCGGGGGGCTACGAGCAGTACTTC	CASRPGGYEQYF	TRBV2	.	TRBJ2-7	TRBD2
TGCGCCAGCAGCCAAGGATCGGGGAGTACAGATACGCAGTATTTT	CASSQGSGSTDTQYF	TRBV4-1	.	TRBJ2-3	.
TGTGCCAGCAGCGTAGATGAGCTTGGACTAGCGGGGGGCCGCAATGAGCAGTTCTTC	CASSVDELGLAGGRNEQFF	TRBV9	.	TRBJ2-1	TRBD2
TGCGCCAGCAGCGCCGGGACAGCTACAACTAATGAAAAACTGTTTTTT	CASSAGTATTNEKLFF	TRBV5-1	.	TRBJ1-4	TRBD1
TGTGCCAGCAGCTTGGCCTGGGGACAGGGGGAAGGAGACATTCAGTACTTC	CASSLAWGQGEGDIQYF	TRBV5-8	.	TRBJ2-4	TRBD1
TGTGCCAGCAGTGTAAACAGGGGTGGCCAAGAGACCCAGTACTTC	CASSVNRGGQETQYF	TRBV2	.	TRBJ2-5	TRBD1